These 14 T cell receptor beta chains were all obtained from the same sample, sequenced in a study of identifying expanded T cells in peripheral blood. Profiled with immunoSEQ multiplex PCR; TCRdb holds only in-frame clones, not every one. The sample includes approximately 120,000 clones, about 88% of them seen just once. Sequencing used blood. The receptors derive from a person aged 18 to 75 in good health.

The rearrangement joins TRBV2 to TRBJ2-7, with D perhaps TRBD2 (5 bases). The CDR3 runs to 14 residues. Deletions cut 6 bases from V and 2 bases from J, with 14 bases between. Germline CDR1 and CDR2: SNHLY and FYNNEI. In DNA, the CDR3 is TGTGCCAGCAGCCGCTCGGGGAGAACCTACGAGCAGTACTTC. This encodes CASSRSGRTYEQYF.

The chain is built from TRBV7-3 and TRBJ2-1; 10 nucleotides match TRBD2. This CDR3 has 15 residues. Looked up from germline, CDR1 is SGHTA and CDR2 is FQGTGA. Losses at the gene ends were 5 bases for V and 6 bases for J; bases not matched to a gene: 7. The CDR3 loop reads CASSQSGRALNEQFF. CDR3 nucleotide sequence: TGTGCCAGCAGCCAAAGCGGGAGGGCCCTCAATGAGCAGTTCTTC.

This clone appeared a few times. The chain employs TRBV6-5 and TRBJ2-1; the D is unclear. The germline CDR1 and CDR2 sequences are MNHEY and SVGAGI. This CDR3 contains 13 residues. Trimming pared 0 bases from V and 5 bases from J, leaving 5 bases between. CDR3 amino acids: CASSYSFNNEQFF. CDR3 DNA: TGTGCCAGCAGTTACTCGTTTAACAATGAGCAGTTCTTC.

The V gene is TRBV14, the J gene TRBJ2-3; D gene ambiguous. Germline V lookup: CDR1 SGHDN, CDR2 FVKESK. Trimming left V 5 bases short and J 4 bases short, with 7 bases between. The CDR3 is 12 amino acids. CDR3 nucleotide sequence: TGTGCCAGCAGCGGTCTAGCAGATACGCAGTATTTT. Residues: CASSGLADTQYF.

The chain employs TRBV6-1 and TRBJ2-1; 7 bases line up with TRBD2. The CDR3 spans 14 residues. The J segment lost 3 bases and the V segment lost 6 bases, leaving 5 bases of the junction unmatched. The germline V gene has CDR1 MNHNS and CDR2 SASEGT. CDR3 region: CASRKTSIYNEQFF. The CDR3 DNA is TGTGCCAGCAGGAAGACTAGCATCTACAATGAGCAGTTCTTC.

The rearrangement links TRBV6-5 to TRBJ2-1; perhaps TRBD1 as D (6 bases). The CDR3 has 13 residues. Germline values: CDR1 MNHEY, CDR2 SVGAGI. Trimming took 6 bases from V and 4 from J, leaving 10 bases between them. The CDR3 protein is CASSYGQYNEQFF. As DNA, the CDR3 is TGTGCCAGCAGCTACGGACAGTACAATGAGCAGTTCTTC.

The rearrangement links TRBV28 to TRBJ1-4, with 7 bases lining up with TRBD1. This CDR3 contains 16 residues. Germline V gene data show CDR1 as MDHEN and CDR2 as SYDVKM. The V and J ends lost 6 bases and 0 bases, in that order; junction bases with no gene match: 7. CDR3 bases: TGTGCCAGCAGCCGACAGGGTCCTGCAACTAATGAAAAACTGTTTTTT. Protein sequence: CASSRQGPATNEKLFF.

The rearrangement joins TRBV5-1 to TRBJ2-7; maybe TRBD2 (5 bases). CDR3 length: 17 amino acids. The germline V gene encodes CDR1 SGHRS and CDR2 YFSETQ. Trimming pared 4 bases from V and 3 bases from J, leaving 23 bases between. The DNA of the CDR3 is TGCGCCAGCAGCCTTTCGGAGACCGCACTGGGAGTCTACGAGCAGTACTTC. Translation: CASSLSETALGVYEQYF.

Written as DNA, the CDR3 is TGCAGCGTGGCGGCTAGCGGGAGTTTCGATGAGCAGTTCTTC. Residues: CSVAASGSFDEQFF. The chain has TRBV29-1 and TRBJ2-1; 10 bases align to TRBD2. V lost 6 bases and J lost 8; bases outside the gene matches: 10. The CDR3 length is 14 residues. In germline, CDR1 is SQVTM, CDR2 ANQGSEA.

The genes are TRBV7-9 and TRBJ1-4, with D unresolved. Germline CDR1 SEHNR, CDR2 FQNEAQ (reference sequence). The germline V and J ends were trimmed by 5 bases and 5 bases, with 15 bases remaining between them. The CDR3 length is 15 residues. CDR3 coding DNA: TGTGCCAGCAGCATTGGACGGATTGCGAATGAAAAACTGTTTTTT. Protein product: CASSIGRIANEKLFF.

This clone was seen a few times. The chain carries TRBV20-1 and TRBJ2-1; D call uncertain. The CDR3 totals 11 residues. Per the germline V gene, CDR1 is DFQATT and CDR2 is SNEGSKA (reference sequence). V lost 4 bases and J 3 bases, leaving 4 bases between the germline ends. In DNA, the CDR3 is TGCAGTGCTAAGCTCTACAATGAGCAGTTCTTC. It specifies CSAKLYNEQFF.

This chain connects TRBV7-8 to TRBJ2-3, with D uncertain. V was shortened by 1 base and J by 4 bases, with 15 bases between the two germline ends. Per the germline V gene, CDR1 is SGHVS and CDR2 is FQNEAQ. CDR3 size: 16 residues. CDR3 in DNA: TGTGCCAGCAGCTTAGTAGGCCCCTCGGGCGCAGATACGCAGTATTTT. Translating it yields CASSLVGPSGADTQYF.

In nucleotides, the CDR3 is TGCGCCAGCAGCTCCGGGACTAGTACAGATACGCAGTATTTT. The encoded protein is CASSSGTSTDTQYF. The chain has TRBV5-1 and TRBJ2-3; TRBD2 aligns across 8 bases. Germline V gene data show CDR1 as SGHRS and CDR2 as YFSETQ. This CDR3 region has 14 residues. With 3 bases clipped from V and 3 bases from J, the junction kept 3 bases outside the gene matches.

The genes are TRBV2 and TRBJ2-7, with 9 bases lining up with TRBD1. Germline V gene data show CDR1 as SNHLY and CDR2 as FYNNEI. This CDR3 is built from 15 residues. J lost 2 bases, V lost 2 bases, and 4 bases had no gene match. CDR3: CASSESTGGTYEQYF. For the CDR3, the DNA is TGTGCCAGCAGTGAATCGACAGGGGGTACCTACGAGCAGTACTTC.